The T cell receptor beta chain described here comes from a study of blood T cell repertoires in COVID-19. Study in general: Donors in the United States, Italy and Spain gave samples during acute or convalescent COVID-19.

Study processing details: Reference gene primer amplification gave estimated nucleated cell counts. Some clones are missing from TCRdb's copy, which holds only in-frame ones; the method was immunoSEQ multiplex PCR. V and J calls and clone size follow that table, whereas D and trimming were derived from the DNA. The repertoire holds 110,000 or so clones, with over 75% as singletons. This CDR3 is 14 amino acids long. Looked up from germline, CDR1 is LNHDA and CDR2 is SQIVND (reference sequence). V was pared by 8 bases and J by 0 bases, with 13 bases between. This TCR came from a man aged 50 to 59 with acute or convalescent COVID-19. Material for sequencing was peripheral blood. The rearrangement uses TRBV19 and TRBJ1-1; D is uncertain. CDR3 protein: CASSSHGVNTEAFF. The CDR3 bases are TGTGCCAGTTCCTCGCACGGGGTGAACACTGAAGCTTTCTTT.